The rows below give T cell receptor beta chains drawn from one sample of a study of T-cell reconstitution after alpha-beta-depleted transplantation in children. In TCRdb, the PCR reads were re-called with MiXCR into one record per CDR3 protein. The data contain around 600,000 distinct CDR3 sequences, under 12% of them singletons. The specimen comprised PBMCs from the stem cell graft donor, sampled from the stem cell graft. These receptors were obtained from a human donor who donated a stem cell graft to a child with acute myeloid leukemia. The CDR3 runs from the conserved cysteine through the conserved F or W. A D gene is named only where the DNA matches it firmly. Rows give clone size only sometimes, using once, few, many, or a class for an expanded clone.

>TRBD2|TRBJ2-3|many|TRBV30
CAWSGGWRESTDTQYF
TGTGCCTGGAGTGGGGGGTGGCGGGAGAGCACAGATACGCAGTATTTT
>TRBD1|TRBJ2-2|many|TRBV6-5
CASSYGDSRSTGELFF
TGTGCCAGCAGTTACGGGGACAGCAGGTCCACCGGGGAGCTGTTTTTT
>.|TRBJ2-3|.|TRBV20-1
CSARPNLDTQYF
TGCAGTGCTAGGCCGAATCTTGATACGCAGTATTTT
>.|TRBJ2-7|few|TRBV7-8
CASNPLAAVSYEQYF
TGTGCCAGCAACCCTCTGGCTGCCGTCTCCTACGAGCAGTACTTC
>.|TRBJ2-1|many|TRBV29-1
CSVERAAYNEQFF
TGCAGCGTTGAAAGAGCGGCCTACAATGAGCAGTTCTTC
>.|TRBJ2-7|few|TRBV4-3
CASSQDWSRYEQYF
TGCGCCAGCAGCCAAGACTGGAGCCGGTACGAGCAGTACTTC
>.|TRBJ1-2|.|TRBV10-3
CAIRGTGYGYTF
TGTGCCATCAGGGGAACAGGGTACGGCTACACCTTC
>.|TRBJ1-1|many|TRBV11-2
CASSLNPGPNTEAFF
TGTGCCAGCAGCTTAAACCCAGGGCCGAACACTGAAGCTTTCTTT
>TRBD1|TRBJ2-5|few|TRBV7-3
CASSSTGGVETQYF
TGTGCCAGCAGCTCAACAGGGGGCGTGGAGACCCAGTACTTC
>.|TRBJ1-4|.|TRBV7-8
CASSLPRGRTNEKLFF
TGTGCCAGCAGCTTACCGCGGGGGAGAACTAATGAAAAACTGTTTTTT
>TRBD2|TRBJ2-1|few|TRBV4-3
CASSQDLGTSGYFHGNEQFF
TGCGCCAGCAGCCAAGATCTCGGGACTAGCGGATACTTCCATGGAAATGAGCAGTTCTTC
>.|TRBJ2-7|few|TRBV28
CASSLLHEQYF
TGTGCCAGCAGTTTATTGCACGAGCAGTACTTC
>.|TRBJ2-4|.|TRBV25-1
CASSAAGTLNIQYF
TGTGCCAGCAGTGCCGCCGGGACATTGAACATTCAGTACTTC
>TRBD2|TRBJ2-7|many|TRBV29-1
CSVEGTSGISYEQYF
TGCAGCGTCGAAGGGACTAGCGGGATCTCCTACGAGCAGTACTTC
>.|TRBJ2-5|.|TRBV6-1
CASSVWGETQYF
TGTGCCAGCAGTGTGTGGGGGGAGACCCAGTACTTC
>.|TRBJ1-3|few|TRBV25-1
CASRQGGGNTIYF
TGTGCCAGCAGACAGGGTGGTGGAAACACCATATATTTT
>TRBD1|TRBJ2-5|.|TRBV20-1
CSVGPGQGAGTQYF
TGCAGTGTTGGGCCCGGGCAGGGGGCGGGGACCCAGTACTTC
>TRBD1|TRBJ1-5|few|TRBV7-9
CASSLGQGKSNQPQHF
TGTGCCAGCAGCTTAGGACAGGGCAAGAGCAATCAGCCCCAGCATTTT
>.|TRBJ2-2|many|TRBV15
CATSRGGNTGELFF
TGTGCCACCAGCAGAGGAGGGAACACCGGGGAGCTGTTTTTT
>TRBD1|TRBJ1-3|.|TRBV6-1
CASSDGTGILGNTIYF
TGTGCCAGCAGCGATGGGACAGGGATCTTAGGAAACACCATATATTTT
>.|TRBJ2-1|few|TRBV20-1
CSARDHGGRTVNEQFF
TGCAGTGCTAGAGATCATGGCGGTCGGACAGTCAATGAGCAGTTCTTC
>TRBD2|TRBJ2-3|many|TRBV6-2/TRBV6-3
CASSSKRGDTQYF
TGTGCCAGCAGTTCCAAGCGGGGAGATACGCAGTATTTT
>TRBD2|TRBJ2-2|few|TRBV20-1
CSARRLAGAGAGELFF
TGCAGTGCTAGGCGTCTAGCGGGAGCGGGGGCCGGGGAGCTGTTTTTT
>.|TRBJ2-7|few|TRBV28
CASSLFLPGLREQYF
TGTGCCAGCAGTTTATTTTTACCGGGACTGAGGGAGCAGTACTTC
>TRBD2|TRBJ2-3|.|TRBV11-2
CASFIPGLAGRGTDTQYF
TGTGCCAGCTTTATCCCGGGACTAGCGGGAAGAGGCACAGATACGCAGTATTTT
>.|TRBJ2-5|many|TRBV7-3
CASSPLEGGTQYF
TGTGCCAGCAGCCCCCTTGAAGGGGGAACCCAGTACTTC
>TRBD2|TRBJ2-3|.|TRBV19
CASMGGGPGDTQYF
TGTGCCAGTATGGGGGGAGGGCCTGGAGATACGCAGTATTTT
>.|TRBJ1-3|.|TRBV9
CASSAAGHAGGGNTIYF
TGTGCCAGCAGCGCCGCGGGTCATGCGGGCGGAGGAAACACCATATATTTT
>TRBD2|TRBJ2-7|many|TRBV20-1
CSAQTDTSGRISYEQYF
TGCAGTGCGCAGACCGATACTAGCGGGAGGATCTCCTACGAGCAGTACTTC
>.|TRBJ1-3|.|TRBV29-1
CSVVGRRRGSGNTIYF
TGCAGCGTTGTGGGCCGGCGAAGGGGCTCTGGAAACACCATATATTTT
>.|TRBJ2-7|.|TRBV29-1
CSTTLGYEQYF
TGCAGCACGACCCTGGGATACGAGCAGTACTTC